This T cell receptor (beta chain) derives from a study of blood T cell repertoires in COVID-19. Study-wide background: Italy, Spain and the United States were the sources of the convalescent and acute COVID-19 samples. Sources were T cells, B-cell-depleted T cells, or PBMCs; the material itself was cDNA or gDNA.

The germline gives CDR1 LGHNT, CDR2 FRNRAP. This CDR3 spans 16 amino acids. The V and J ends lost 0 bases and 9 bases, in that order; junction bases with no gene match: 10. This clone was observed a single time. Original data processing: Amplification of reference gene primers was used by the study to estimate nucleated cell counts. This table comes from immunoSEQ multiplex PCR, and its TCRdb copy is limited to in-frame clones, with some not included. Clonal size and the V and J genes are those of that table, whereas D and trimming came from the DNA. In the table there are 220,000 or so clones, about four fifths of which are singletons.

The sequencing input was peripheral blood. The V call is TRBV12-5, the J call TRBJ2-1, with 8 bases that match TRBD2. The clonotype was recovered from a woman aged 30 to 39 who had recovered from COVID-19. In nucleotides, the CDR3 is TGTGCTAGTGGTTTGGTACTCCGGGAGGGACCTTTTGAGCAGTTCTTC. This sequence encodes CASGLVLREGPFEQFF.